These 5 T cell receptor beta chains were all obtained from the same sample, sequenced in a study of blood T cell repertoires in COVID-19 (dated by TCRdb to about 2020). The library came from the immunoSEQ multiplex PCR assay. The table was pulled from immuneACCESS by TCRdb, which kept in-frame rearrangements only. Such tables lose some clones; where checked, under half of the loss comes from unresolved V genes, and the rest has no known cause. This sample holds more than 150,000 clones; around 86% were observed only once. The ten largest account for less than 0.7% of the sample. Sequenced input: peripheral blood. These receptor sequences come from a man aged 55 to 70 with COVID-19, enrolled during active disease.

V and J are TRBV7-3 and TRBJ2-3; D uncertain. Germline CDR1 SGHTA, CDR2 FQGTGA. The CDR3 has 15 residues. The V end lost 5 bases, the J end lost 6 bases, and 18 bases lay between the germline ends. The CDR3, as DNA: TGTGCCAGCAGCCCATCTCGGGTAAACTGGGATACGCAGTATTTT. As protein: CASSPSRVNWDTQYF.

This chain connects TRBV30 to TRBJ2-3, with TRBD2 matching 11 bases. The trim removed 3 bases at V and 6 bases at J, leaving 8 bases unmatched. The CDR3 totals 15 residues. Looked up from germline, CDR1 is GTSNPN and CDR2 is SVGIG (reference sequence). CDR3 sequence (DNA): TGTGCCTGGAGAGTAGCGGGAGGGCCTAGGGATACGCAGTATTTT. Residues: CAWRVAGGPRDTQYF.

The chain combines TRBV7-8 with TRBJ2-2; a possible D gene is TRBD2 (6 bases). CDR3 length: 14 amino acids. The ends were cut back, 3 bases at V and 1 base at J, with 6 bases in the middle. CDR1 SGHVS and CDR2 FQNEAQ come from the germline V gene. The CDR3 is CASSFSGNTGELFF. The CDR3 DNA sequence: TGTGCCAGCAGCTTTAGCGGGAACACCGGGGAGCTGTTTTTT.

The rearrangement joins TRBV2 to TRBJ2-2, with D uncertain. Germline-derived CDR1 and CDR2 are SNHLY and FYNNEI. CDR3 length: 15 residues. V was pared by 3 bases and J by 8 bases, with 16 bases between. For the CDR3, the DNA is TGTGCCAGCAGTGATGGGCTGGCAGGTCGGGGGGAGCTGTTTTTT. Its protein product is CASSDGLAGRGELFF.

The genes are TRBV19 and TRBJ1-4; tentatively, D is TRBD1 (6 bases). With 3 bases removed from V and 8 bases from J, the gap between germline ends came to 22 bases. Germline assignment: CDR1 LNHDA and CDR2 SQIVND (reference sequence). The CDR3 has 17 residues. The CDR3 bases are TGTGCCAGTAGTATTAGACAGGACCACCTTTGGAGAGAAAAACTGTTTTTT. Translation: CASSIRQDHLWREKLFF.